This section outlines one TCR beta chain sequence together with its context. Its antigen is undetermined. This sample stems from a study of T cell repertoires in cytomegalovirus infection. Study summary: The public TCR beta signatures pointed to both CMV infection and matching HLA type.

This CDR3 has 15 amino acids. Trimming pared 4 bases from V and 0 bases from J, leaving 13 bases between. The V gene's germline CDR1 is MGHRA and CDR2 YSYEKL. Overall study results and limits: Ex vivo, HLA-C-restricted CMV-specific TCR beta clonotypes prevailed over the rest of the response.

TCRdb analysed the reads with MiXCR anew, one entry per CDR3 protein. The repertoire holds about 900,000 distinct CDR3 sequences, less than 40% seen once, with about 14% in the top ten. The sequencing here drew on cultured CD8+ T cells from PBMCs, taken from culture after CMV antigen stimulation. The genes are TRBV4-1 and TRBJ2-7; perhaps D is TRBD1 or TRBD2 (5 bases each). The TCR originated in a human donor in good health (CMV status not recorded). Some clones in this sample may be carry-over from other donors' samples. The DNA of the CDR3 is TGCGCCAGCAGCCTCTGGGACGCAAGCTCCTACGAGCAGTACTTC. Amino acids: CASSLWDASSYEQYF.